This TCR beta chain is drawn from a study of human T cells and chemical hapten exposure. Study context: Chiefly women, the patients showed alopecia areata, totalis or universalis.

Time point denoted: pre-sensitization, week 0. Treatment denoted: therapeutic diphenylcyclopropenone sensitization with weekly scalp DPC. Unique molecular identifiers were affixed to discrete cDNA molecules within the library. TCRdb used MiXCR to reprocess the RACE reads, holding one entry per CDR3 protein. The sample has roughly 110,000 distinct CDR3 sequences; around 10% are singletons. The CDR3 sequence is 13 residues long. The trim removed 6 bases at V and 4 bases at J, leaving 2 bases unmatched. The sample holds many counts of this clonotype. This chain uses TRBV12-3 or TRBV12-4 with TRBJ2-3; 9 bases map to TRBD2. The sequence came from a woman between 45 and 65 years old with alopecia areata. Some clones in this sample may be carry-over from other donors' samples. This material consisted of whole blood, taken in connection with sensitization to the hapten diphenylcyclopropenone (DPC). CDR3 region: CASRGGRADTQYF. DNA of the CDR3: TGTGCCAGCAGGGGCGGGAGGGCAGATACGCAGTATTTT.